These 20 T cell receptor beta chains share one sample of origin, sequenced in a study of neoadjuvant anti-PD-1 for oral cavity cancer. Only in-frame clones appear in the TCRdb table, and some are missing; sequencing was by immunoSEQ multiplex PCR. The profile shows over 65,000 clones, 85% to 90% of them singletons. As to time point: after neoadjuvant nivolumab, at surgical resection. The source material was PBMCs, sampled after nivolumab (anti-PD-1) treatment. These receptors came from a person between 40 and 79 years old with oral cavity squamous cell carcinoma.

The CDR3 sequence is CASLSVDEQFF. CDR3 bases: TGCGCCAGCCTGAGCGTCGATGAGCAGTTCTTC. The chain has TRBV10-2 and TRBJ2-1; D is unclear. The V gene lost 8 bases and the J gene lost 8 bases, with 10 bases spanning the gap. CDR3 length: 11 amino acids. Germline-derived CDR1 and CDR2 are WSHSY and SAAADI.

DNA of the CDR3: TGTGCCAGCAGCCAACAAGCTAGCGGGAACTCCTACGAGCAGTACTTC. This sequence encodes CASSQQASGNSYEQYF. The chain is built from TRBV4-2 and TRBJ2-7, with 9 bases aligning to TRBD2. This CDR3 comprises 16 residues. V trimming: 2 bases; J trimming: 0 bases; junction bases outside the gene matches: 5. Germline CDR1 is LGHNA and CDR2 is YNFKEQ.

This chain joins TRBV5-1 and TRBJ1-4; TRBD1 matches at 9 bases. Germline loops: CDR1 SGHRS, CDR2 YFSETQ. There are 14 residues in the CDR3. Trimming at V came to 1 base and at J to 5 bases, leaving 0 bases not matched to a gene. The CDR3 DNA is TGCGCCAGCAGCTTGACAGGGGGCAATGAAAAACTGTTTTTT. Its translation: CASSLTGGNEKLFF.

DNA of the CDR3: TGTGCCAGCAGCGTAGGGTCCATGAGCAATCAGCCCCAGCATTTT. Protein: CASSVGSMSNQPQHF. The rearrangement uses TRBV9 and TRBJ1-5; no clear D gene. Per the germline V gene, CDR1 is SGDLS and CDR2 is YYNGEE. V was cut by 0 bases and J by 1 base, with 8 bases left in between. This CDR3 is built from 15 residues.

The chain uses TRBV6-1 and TRBJ1-5, with D maybe TRBD1 (5 bases). The CDR3 has 16 amino acids. V lost 4 bases and J 1 base, leaving 14 bases between the germline ends. Germline lookup yields CDR1 MNHNS and CDR2 SASEGT. DNA of the CDR3: TGTGCCAGCAGTGTTTTATCGGGGACGAGCAATCAGCCCCAGCATTTT. Translation gives CASSVLSGTSNQPQHF.

The chain is built from TRBV4-1 and TRBJ2-2, with 8 positions matching TRBD2. V was clipped by 3 bases and J by 3 bases; unmatched bases: 6. This CDR3 is 16 amino acids long. The germline V gene has CDR1 MGHRA and CDR2 YSYEKL. CDR3 sequence (DNA): TGCGCCAGCAGCCAGGGGACTAGTCTGTACACCGGGGAGCTGTTTTTT. Protein: CASSQGTSLYTGELFF.

This clone has only a few counts. The chain couples TRBV5-1 to TRBJ1-6; D is unresolved. Germline V gene data show CDR1 as SGHRS and CDR2 as YFSETQ. The CDR3 is made up of 15 amino acids. The V end lost 5 bases, the J end lost 6 bases, and 15 bases lay between the germline ends. The CDR3 loop reads CASRSEGNGNSPLHF. The CDR3 DNA follows: TGCGCCAGCAGGTCCGAAGGGAACGGTAATTCACCCCTCCACTTT.

This chain joins TRBV2 and TRBJ2-2, with 10 bases that match TRBD1. Losses at the gene ends were 5 bases for V and 6 bases for J; bases not matched to a gene: 3. This CDR3 region has 14 residues. Germline assignment: CDR1 SNHLY and CDR2 FYNNEI. The CDR3 is CASSQGQGPGELFF. The CDR3 region has the DNA TGTGCCAGCAGTCAGGGACAGGGGCCCGGGGAGCTGTTTTTT.

This chain uses TRBV15 with TRBJ1-2; D remains ambiguous. The germline V and J ends were trimmed by 0 bases and 1 base, with 9 bases remaining between them. Germline V gene data show CDR1 as LNHNV and CDR2 as YYDKDF (reference sequence). This CDR3 spans 15 amino acids. CDR3 protein: CATSRELTYNYGYTF. In nucleotides, the CDR3 is TGTGCCACCAGCAGAGAATTGACCTATAACTATGGCTACACCTTC.

The genes are TRBV5-1 and TRBJ2-1; D call uncertain. The CDR3 runs to 14 residues. V lost 5 bases to trimming and J lost 5 bases, with 14 bases between them. Looked up from germline, CDR1 is SGHRS and CDR2 is YFSETQ. CDR3 protein: CASSQRLGDNEQFF. CDR3 nucleotide sequence: TGCGCCAGCAGTCAGCGTCTCGGTGACAATGAGCAGTTCTTC. The whole variable domain, remainder taken from reference TRBV5-1 and TRBJ2-1, is KAGVTQTPRYLIKTRGQQVTLSCSPISGHRSVSWYQQTPGQGLQFLFEYFSETQRNKGNFPGRFSGRQFSNSRSEMNVSTLELGDSALYLCASSQRLGDNEQFFGPGTRLTVL.

As concerns this clone: A junction boundary mismatches the germline segment, possibly from a read error. This chain links TRBV7-7 with TRBJ2-3; D is perhaps TRBD1 (6 bases). The germline CDR1 and CDR2 sequences are SSHAT and FNYEAQ (reference sequence). This CDR3 comprises 14 residues. In DNA, the CDR3 is TGTGCTAGCAGCTTGGCAGGGGTCGCAGATACGCAGTATTTT. Its protein is CASSLAGVADTQYF. The full variable domain, rest sourced from reference TRBV7-7 and TRBJ2-3, is GAGVSQSPRYKVTKRGQDVTLRCDPISSHATLYWYQQALGQGPEFLTYFNYEAQPDKSGLPSDRFSAERPEGSISTLTIQRTEQRDSAMYRCASSLAGVADTQYFGPGTRLTVL.

V and J are TRBV7-6 and TRBJ2-7; the match to TRBD1 covers 8 bases. The CDR3 spans 16 residues. V gave up 4 bases and J gave up 0 bases; unmatched junction bases: 8. Per germline, CDR1 SGHVS and CDR2 FNYEAQ. The CDR3 nucleotides are TGTGCCAGCAGCTCTCGACAGGGGAAGGTCTCCTACGAGCAGTACTTC. Amino acids: CASSSRQGKVSYEQYF.

The genes are TRBV6-6 and TRBJ2-5; 14 nucleotides line up with TRBD2. With V trimmed by 6 bases and J by 5 bases, 2 bases remained unmatched. CDR3 size: 14 residues. Germline V gives CDR1 MNHNY, CDR2 SVGAGI (reference sequence). The CDR3 DNA is TGTGCCAGCAGGACTAGCGGGGGGGGTGAGACCCAGTACTTC. Encoded protein: CASRTSGGGETQYF.

The chain combines TRBV6-1 with TRBJ2-7; 14 bases agree with TRBD2. The CDR3 is 14 amino acids. Germline CDR1 reads MNHNS; CDR2 reads SASEGT. Trimming cost V 6 bases and J 4 bases; bases outside gene matches: 2. The CDR3 protein is CASSGTSGGYEQYF. The CDR3, as DNA: TGTGCCAGCAGCGGGACTAGCGGGGGTTACGAGCAGTACTTC.

This clone was seen just once. The chain is built from TRBV5-1 and TRBJ1-2, with D unclear. Germline V gene lookup returns CDR1 SGHRS and CDR2 YFSETQ. This CDR3 contains 16 residues. V lost 1 base and J lost 2, with 15 bases in between. The CDR3 nucleotides read TGCGCCAGCAGCTTGTCTCTCACGACCGAAAACTATGGCTACACCTTC. Translation: CASSLSLTTENYGYTF. Complete variable domain (other parts from reference TRBV5-1 and TRBJ1-2): KAGVTQTPRYLIKTRGQQVTLSCSPISGHRSVSWYQQTPGQGLQFLFEYFSETQRNKGNFPGRFSGRQFSNSRSEMNVSTLELGDSALYLCASSLSLTTENYGYTFGSGTRLTVV.

The chain is built from TRBV5-1 and TRBJ1-1; TRBD1 is a possible D gene (6 bases). The germline V gene encodes CDR1 SGHRS and CDR2 YFSETQ. The V end was cut by 4 bases, the J end by 4 bases, with 17 bases between. The CDR3 has 15 amino acids. The CDR3 loop reads CASSPFPGEATEAFF. CDR3 nucleotides: TGCGCCAGCAGCCCGTTCCCAGGGGAGGCCACTGAAGCTTTCTTT. Full variable domain (missing parts from reference TRBV5-1 and TRBJ1-1): KAGVTQTPRYLIKTRGQQVTLSCSPISGHRSVSWYQQTPGQGLQFLFEYFSETQRNKGNFPGRFSGRQFSNSRSEMNVSTLELGDSALYLCASSPFPGEATEAFFGQGTRLTVV.

This clone was observed a handful of times. The chain uses TRBV30 and TRBJ1-5; a possible D gene is TRBD1 (5 bases). V lost 0 bases and J lost 9, with 12 bases in between. The CDR3 has 13 residues. Germline V lookup: CDR1 GTSNPN, CDR2 SVGIG (reference sequence). CDR3 region: CAWSVAVGPPQHF. In DNA form, the CDR3 reads TGTGCCTGGAGTGTAGCAGTGGGGCCGCCCCAGCATTTT.

V is TRBV6-1 and J is TRBJ1-1, with 8 bases matching TRBD1. V gave up 6 bases and J gave up 11 bases; unmatched junction bases: 14. CDR1 and CDR2 from the germline V gene are MNHNS and SASEGT. This CDR3 spans 14 amino acids. CDR3 amino acids: CASRNDRGTPGAFF. CDR3 nucleotide sequence: TGTGCCAGCAGAAATGACAGGGGCACCCCTGGGGCTTTCTTT.

This sequence joins TRBV7-3 and TRBJ2-7, with 8 positions matching TRBD1. V trimming: 5 bases; J trimming: 3 bases; junction bases outside the gene matches: 9. The germline gives CDR1 SGHTA, CDR2 FQGTGA. The CDR3 contains 15 residues. Written as DNA, the CDR3 is TGTGCCAGCAGCCTGGAGGGGACAGGAGGCTACGAGCAGTACTTC. This translates into CASSLEGTGGYEQYF.

This rearrangement joins TRBV30 to TRBJ2-7, with D possibly called TRBD1 or TRBD2 (5 bases each). CDR3 size: 14 residues. The germline CDR1 and CDR2 sequences are GTSNPN and SVGIG (reference sequence). The V and J ends lost 2 bases and 3 bases respectively, with 14 bases between them. The CDR3 DNA follows: TGTGCCTGGAGTTTTGAGGGGACCGGCTACGAGCAGTACTTC. Translating it yields CAWSFEGTGYEQYF.